These 6 T cell receptor beta chains were sequenced from one sample in a study of blood T cell repertoires in COVID-19. Produced via immunoSEQ multiplex PCR; TCRdb's table is partial and in-frame only. The sample lists over 130,000 clones, 80% to 90% occurring once. Sequencing was carried out using peripheral blood. Receptors were obtained from a woman older than 75 with acute or convalescent COVID-19.

The rearrangement uses TRBV18 and TRBJ2-1, with 10 bases identical to TRBD2. J lost 15 bases, V lost 3 bases, and 11 bases had no gene match. Germline-derived CDR1 and CDR2 are KGHSH and LQKENI. There are 14 residues in the CDR3. DNA of the CDR3: TGTGCCAGCTCACCCTCTACTAGCGGGGATGGTAGGTTCTTC. Protein product: CASSPSTSGDGRFF. Combining the CDR3 with reference TRBV18 and TRBJ2-1 gives the whole variable domain NAGVMQNPRHLVRRRGQEARLRCSPMKGHSHVYWYRQLPEEGLKFMVYLQKENIIDESGMPKERFSAEFPKEGPSILRIQQVVRGDSAAYFCASSPSTSGDGRFFGPGTRLTVL.

On this clone: The sample contains more than one DNA sequence encoding this CDR3. The genes are TRBV9 and TRBJ1-2; no firm D call. From germline, CDR1 is SGDLS and CDR2 YYNGEE. The CDR3 has 12 amino acids. Trimming took off 3 bases at V and 5 bases at J, with 8 bases between the two ends. The CDR3 loop reads CASSAPGYGYTF. The CDR3 DNA reads as TGTGCCAGCAGCGCCCCCGGGTATGGCTACACCTTC.

The chain recombines TRBV7-3 with TRBJ1-1; no definite D call. CDR1 is SGHTA, CDR2 FQGTGA, per germline. This CDR3 is built from 13 residues. Trimming removed 3 bases from V and 1 base from J, with 6 bases in between. The CDR3 protein is CASSLQSNTEAFF. In DNA form, the CDR3 reads TGTGCCAGCAGCTTGCAGTCGAACACTGAAGCTTTCTTT.

The rearrangement joins TRBV6-5 to TRBJ1-1; D gene uncertain. V was shortened by 6 bases and J by 2 bases, with 10 bases between the two germline ends. The CDR3 has 13 residues. Germline assignment: CDR1 MNHEY and CDR2 SVGAGI. The CDR3 coding sequence is TGTGCCAGCAGGATGGCAGTTAACACTGAAGCTTTCTTT. Residues: CASRMAVNTEAFF.

The chain is built from TRBV18 and TRBJ1-4; TRBD1 matches at 7 bases. V gave up 1 base and J gave up 3 bases; unmatched junction bases: 2. CDR3 length: 15 residues. The germline CDR1 and CDR2 sequences are KGHSH and LQKENI. In DNA form, the CDR3 reads TGTGCCAGCTCACCACTGACAGGGTCTAATGAAAAACTGTTTTTT. The encoded protein is CASSPLTGSNEKLFF.

This chain connects TRBV4-1 to TRBJ2-5; TRBD2 is a possible D gene (6 bases). Germline CDR1 and CDR2: MGHRA and YSYEKL. The V gene lost 1 base and the J gene lost 3 bases, with 9 bases spanning the gap. This CDR3 has 14 amino acids. DNA of the CDR3: TGCGCCAGCAGCCAAGGGGCGGGGAAAGAGACCCAGTACTTC. Protein product: CASSQGAGKETQYF.